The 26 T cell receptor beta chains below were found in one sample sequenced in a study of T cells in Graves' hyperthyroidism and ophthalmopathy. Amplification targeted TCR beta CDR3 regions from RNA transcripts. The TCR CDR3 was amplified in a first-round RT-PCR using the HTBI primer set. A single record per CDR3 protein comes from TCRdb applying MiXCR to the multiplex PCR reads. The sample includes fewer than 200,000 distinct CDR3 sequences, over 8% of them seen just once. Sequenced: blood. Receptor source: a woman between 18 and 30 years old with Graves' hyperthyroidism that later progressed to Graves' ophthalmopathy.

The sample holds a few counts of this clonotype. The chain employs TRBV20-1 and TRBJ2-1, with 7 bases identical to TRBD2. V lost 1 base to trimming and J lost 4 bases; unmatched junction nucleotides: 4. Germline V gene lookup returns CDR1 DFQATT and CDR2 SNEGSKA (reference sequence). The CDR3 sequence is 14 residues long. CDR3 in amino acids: CSARGAAGYNEQFF. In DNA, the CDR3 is TGCAGTGCTAGAGGCGCAGCGGGGTACAATGAGCAGTTCTTC.

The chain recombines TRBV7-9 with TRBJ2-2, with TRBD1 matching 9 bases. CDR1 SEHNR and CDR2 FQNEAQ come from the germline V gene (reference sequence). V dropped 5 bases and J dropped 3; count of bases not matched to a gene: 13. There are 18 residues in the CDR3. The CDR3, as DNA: TGTGCCAGCAGCACCGGGACAGGGAGGTCTGGGGACACCGGGGAGCTGTTTTTT. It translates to CASSTGTGRSGDTGELFF.

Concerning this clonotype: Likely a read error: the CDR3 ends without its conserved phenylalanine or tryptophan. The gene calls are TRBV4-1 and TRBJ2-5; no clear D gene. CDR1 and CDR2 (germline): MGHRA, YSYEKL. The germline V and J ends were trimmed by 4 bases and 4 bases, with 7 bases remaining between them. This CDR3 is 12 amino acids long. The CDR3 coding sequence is TGCGCCAGCAGCCGAAACGGAGAGACCCAGTACCTC. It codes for CASSRNGETQYL.

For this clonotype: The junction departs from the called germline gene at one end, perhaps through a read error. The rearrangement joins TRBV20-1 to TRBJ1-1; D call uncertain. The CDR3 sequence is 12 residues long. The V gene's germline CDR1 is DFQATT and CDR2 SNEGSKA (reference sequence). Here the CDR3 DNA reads TGCGGTGCTAGGATGGGTGGCACTGAAGCTTTCTTT. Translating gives CGARMGGTEAFF.

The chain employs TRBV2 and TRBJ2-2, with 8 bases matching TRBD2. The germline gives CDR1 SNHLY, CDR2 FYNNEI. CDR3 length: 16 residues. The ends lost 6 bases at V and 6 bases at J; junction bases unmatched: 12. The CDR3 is CASRRDRAGVSGELFF. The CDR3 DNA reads TGTGCCAGCAGGAGGGATAGAGCGGGAGTATCCGGGGAGCTGTTTTTT. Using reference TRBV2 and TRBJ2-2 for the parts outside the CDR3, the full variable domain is EPEVTQTPSHQVTQMGQEVILRCVPISNHLYFYWYRQILGQKVEFLVSFYNNEISEKSEIFDDQFSVERPDGSNFTLKIRSTKLEDSAMYFCASRRDRAGVSGELFFGEGSRLTVL.

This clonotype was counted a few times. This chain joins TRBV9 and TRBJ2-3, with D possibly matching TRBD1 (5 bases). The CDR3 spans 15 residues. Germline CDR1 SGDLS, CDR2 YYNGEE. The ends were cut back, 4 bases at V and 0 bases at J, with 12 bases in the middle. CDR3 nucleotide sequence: TGTGCCAGCAGCCCCAGGACACTTAGCACAGATACGCAGTATTTT. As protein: CASSPRTLSTDTQYF.

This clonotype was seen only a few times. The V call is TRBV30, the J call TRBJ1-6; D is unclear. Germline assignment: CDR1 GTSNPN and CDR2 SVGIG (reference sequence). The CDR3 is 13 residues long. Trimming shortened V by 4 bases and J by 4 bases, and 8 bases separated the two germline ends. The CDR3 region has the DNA TGTGCCTGGATTAGCGGTTATAATTCACCCCTCCACTTT. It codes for CAWISGYNSPLHF.

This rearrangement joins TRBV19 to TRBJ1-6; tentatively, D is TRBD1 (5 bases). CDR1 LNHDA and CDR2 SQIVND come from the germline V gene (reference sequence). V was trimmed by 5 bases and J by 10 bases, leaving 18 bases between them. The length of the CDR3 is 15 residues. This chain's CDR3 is CASSATDNLESPLHF. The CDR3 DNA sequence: TGTGCCAGTAGTGCGACAGATAACCTAGAATCACCCCTCCACTTT.

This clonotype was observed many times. The CDR3 DNA is TGTGCCAGCAGTTTCGGGGGGTCCTATAATTCACCCCTCCACTTT. It specifies CASSFGGSYNSPLHF. The chain is built from TRBV12-3 or TRBV12-4 and TRBJ1-6; D might be TRBD1 (5 bases). Trimming removed 3 bases at V and 1 base at J, with 7 bases between. This CDR3 is built from 15 residues.

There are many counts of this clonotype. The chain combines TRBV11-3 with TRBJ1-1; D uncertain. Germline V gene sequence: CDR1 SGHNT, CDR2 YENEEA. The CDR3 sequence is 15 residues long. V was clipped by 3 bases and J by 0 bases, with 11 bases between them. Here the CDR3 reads CASSFRSALNTEAFF. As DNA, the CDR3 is TGTGCCAGCAGCTTTAGGTCGGCACTGAACACTGAAGCTTTCTTT.

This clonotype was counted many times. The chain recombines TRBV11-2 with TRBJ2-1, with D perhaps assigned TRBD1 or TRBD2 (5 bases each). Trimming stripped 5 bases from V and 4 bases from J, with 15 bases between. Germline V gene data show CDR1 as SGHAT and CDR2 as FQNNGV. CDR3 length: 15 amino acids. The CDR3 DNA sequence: TGTGCCAGCAGCCTCGGGACGAGGGGATACAATGAGCAGTTCTTC. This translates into CASSLGTRGYNEQFF.

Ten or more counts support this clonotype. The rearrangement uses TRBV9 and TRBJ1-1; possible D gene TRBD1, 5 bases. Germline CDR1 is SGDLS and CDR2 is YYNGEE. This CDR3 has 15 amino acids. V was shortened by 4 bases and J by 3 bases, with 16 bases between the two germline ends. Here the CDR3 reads CASSFNRDADTEAFF. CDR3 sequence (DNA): TGTGCCAGCAGCTTTAACCGGGACGCCGACACTGAAGCTTTCTTT. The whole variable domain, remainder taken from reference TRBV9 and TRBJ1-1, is DSGVTQTPKHLITATGQRVTLRCSPRSGDLSVYWYQQSLDQGLQFLIQYYNGEERAKGNILERFSAQQFPDLHSELNLSSLELGDSALYFCASSFNRDADTEAFFGQGTRLTVV.

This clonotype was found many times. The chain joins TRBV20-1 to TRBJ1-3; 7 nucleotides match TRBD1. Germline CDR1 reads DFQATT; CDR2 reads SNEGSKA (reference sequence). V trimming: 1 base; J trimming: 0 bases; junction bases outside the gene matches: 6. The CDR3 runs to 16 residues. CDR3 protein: CSARVGTDPSGNTIYF. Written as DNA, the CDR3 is TGCAGTGCTAGAGTTGGGACAGACCCCTCTGGAAACACCATATATTTT.

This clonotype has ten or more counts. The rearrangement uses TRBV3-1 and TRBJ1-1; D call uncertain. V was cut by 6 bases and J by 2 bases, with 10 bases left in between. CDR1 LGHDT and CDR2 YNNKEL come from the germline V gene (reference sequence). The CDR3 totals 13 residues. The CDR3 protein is CASRQRTNTEAFF. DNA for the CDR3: TGTGCCAGCAGACAAAGAACAAACACTGAAGCTTTCTTT.

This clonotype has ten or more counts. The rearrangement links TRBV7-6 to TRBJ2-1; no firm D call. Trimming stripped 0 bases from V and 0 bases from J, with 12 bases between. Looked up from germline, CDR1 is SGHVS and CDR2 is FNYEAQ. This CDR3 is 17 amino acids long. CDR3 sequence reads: CASSLATLSSSYNEQFF. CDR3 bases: TGTGCCAGCAGCTTAGCGACCCTATCGAGCTCCTACAATGAGCAGTTCTTC.

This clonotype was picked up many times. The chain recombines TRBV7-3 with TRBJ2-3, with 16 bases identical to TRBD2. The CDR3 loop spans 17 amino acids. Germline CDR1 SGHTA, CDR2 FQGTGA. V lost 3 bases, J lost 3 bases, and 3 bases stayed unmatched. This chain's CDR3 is CASSLGLAGGPTDTQYF. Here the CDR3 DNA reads TGTGCCAGCAGCTTGGGACTAGCGGGGGGGCCTACAGATACGCAGTATTTT.

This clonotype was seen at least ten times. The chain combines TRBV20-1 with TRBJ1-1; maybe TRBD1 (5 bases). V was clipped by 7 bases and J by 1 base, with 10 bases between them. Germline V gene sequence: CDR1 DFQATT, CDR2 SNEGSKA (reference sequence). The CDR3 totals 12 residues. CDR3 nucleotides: TGCAGTGTCGTCGGACAGAACACTGAAGCTTTCTTT. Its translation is CSVVGQNTEAFF.

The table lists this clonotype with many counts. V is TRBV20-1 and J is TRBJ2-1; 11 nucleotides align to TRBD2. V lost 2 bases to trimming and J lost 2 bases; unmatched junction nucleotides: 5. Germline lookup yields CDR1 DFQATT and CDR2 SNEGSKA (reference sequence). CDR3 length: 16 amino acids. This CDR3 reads CSARSSGRETYNEQFF. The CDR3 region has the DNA TGCAGTGCTAGAAGTAGCGGGAGGGAAACCTACAATGAGCAGTTCTTC.

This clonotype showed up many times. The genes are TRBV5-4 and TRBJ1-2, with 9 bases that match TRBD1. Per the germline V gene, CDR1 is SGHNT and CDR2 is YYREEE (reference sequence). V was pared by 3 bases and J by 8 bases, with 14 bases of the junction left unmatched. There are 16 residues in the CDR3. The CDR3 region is CASSSYQGTGSGGYTF. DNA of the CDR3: TGTGCCAGCAGCTCCTACCAGGGGACAGGGTCCGGAGGCTACACCTTC.

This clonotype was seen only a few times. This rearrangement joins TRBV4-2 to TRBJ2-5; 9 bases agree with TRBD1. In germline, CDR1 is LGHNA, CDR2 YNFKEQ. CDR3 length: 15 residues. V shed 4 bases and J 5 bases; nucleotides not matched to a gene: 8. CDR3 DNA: TGTGCCAGCAGCCCCTTCACAGGGGGCGGGGAGACCCAGTACTTC. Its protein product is CASSPFTGGGETQYF.

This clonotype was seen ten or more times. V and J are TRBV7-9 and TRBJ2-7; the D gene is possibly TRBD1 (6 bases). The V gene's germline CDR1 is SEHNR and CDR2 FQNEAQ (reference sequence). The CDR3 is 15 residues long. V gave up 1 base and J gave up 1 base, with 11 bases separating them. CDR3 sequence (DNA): TGTGCCAGCAGCTTAGGTCCTGACAGGTCCTACGAGCAGTACTTC. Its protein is CASSLGPDRSYEQYF.

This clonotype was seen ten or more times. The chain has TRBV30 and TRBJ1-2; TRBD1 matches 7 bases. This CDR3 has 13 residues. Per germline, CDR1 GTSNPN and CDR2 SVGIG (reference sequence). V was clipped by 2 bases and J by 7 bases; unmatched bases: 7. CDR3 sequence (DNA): TGTGCCTGGAGTCCCTCAAGACAGGGTGGCTACACCTTC. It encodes CAWSPSRQGGYTF.

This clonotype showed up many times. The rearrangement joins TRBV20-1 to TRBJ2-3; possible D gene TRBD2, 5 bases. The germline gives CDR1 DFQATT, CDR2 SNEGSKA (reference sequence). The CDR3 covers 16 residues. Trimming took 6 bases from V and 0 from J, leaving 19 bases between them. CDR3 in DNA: TGCAGTGCCCCAGAGGCCGGGGTCTATAGCACAGATACGCAGTATTTT. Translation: CSAPEAGVYSTDTQYF.

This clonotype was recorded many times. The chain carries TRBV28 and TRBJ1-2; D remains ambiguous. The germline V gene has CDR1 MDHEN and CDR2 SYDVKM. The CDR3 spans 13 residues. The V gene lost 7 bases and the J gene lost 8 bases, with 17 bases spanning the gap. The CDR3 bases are TGTGCCAGCACCCCTGACATTTCCTCCGGCTACACCTTC. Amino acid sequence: CASTPDISSGYTF.

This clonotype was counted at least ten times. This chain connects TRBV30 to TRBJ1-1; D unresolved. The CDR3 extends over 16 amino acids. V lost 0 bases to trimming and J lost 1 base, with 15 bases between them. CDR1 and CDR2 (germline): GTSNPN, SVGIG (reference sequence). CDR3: CAWSVLTNLRNTEAFF. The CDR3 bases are TGTGCCTGGAGTGTACTCACAAATCTTAGGAACACTGAAGCTTTCTTT.

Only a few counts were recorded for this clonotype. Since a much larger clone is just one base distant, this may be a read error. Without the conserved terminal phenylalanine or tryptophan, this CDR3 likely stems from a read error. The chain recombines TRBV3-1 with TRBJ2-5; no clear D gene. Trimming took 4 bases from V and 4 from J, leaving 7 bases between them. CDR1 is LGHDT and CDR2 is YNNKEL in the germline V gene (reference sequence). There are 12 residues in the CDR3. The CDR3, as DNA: TGTGCCAGCAGCCGCTATTCAGAGACCCAGTACCTC. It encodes CASSRYSETQYL.